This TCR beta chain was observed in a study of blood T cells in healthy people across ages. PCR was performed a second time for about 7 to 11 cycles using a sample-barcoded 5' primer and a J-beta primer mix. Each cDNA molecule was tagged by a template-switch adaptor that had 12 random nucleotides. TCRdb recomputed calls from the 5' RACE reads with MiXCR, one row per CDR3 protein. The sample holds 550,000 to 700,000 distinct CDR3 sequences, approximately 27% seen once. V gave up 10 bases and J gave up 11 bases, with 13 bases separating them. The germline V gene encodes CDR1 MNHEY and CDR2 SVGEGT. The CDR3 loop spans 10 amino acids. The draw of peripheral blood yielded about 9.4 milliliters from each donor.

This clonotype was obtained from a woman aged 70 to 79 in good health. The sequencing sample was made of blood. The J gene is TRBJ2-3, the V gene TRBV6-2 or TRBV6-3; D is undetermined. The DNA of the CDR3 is TGTGCCACCCAAGGTGTGGGGCAGTATTTT. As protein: CATQGVGQYF.